This T cell receptor beta chain was found in a study of blood T cell repertoires in COVID-19. Turning to the study itself: Nucleic acid was either cDNA or gDNA, and it came from T cells, B-cell-depleted T cells, or PBMCs.

The CDR3 consists of 14 residues. The germline V and J ends were trimmed by 1 base and 3 bases, with 9 bases remaining between them. Germline loops: CDR1 MNHNS, CDR2 SASEGT. Recruitment covered about two dozen US areas and drew participants whose ages spanned roughly 18 to 89 years. Original analysis: Amplifying reference gene primers gave estimates of nucleated cell counts. Sequenced by immunoSEQ multiplex PCR; TCRdb stores in-frame clones only, minus some. That table supplies the V and J calls and clone size; D and trimming were determined from the DNA. The sample lists some 200,000 clones, roughly 80% occurring once.

This rearrangement joins TRBV6-1 to TRBJ1-1; D not resolved. Sequencing used PBMCs or T cells enriched from blood (not recorded which). This sequence originates from a woman in her forties or fifties who had been exposed to COVID-19. The CDR3 loop is CASSEVVGDTEAFF. The DNA of the CDR3 is TGTGCCAGCAGTGAAGTGGTGGGAGACACTGAAGCTTTCTTT.